What follows is one T cell receptor (beta chain) and its context. Its antigen is unknown. The sample belongs to a study of identifying expanded T cells in peripheral blood. The CDR3 has 14 residues. CDR1 and CDR2 (germline): LNHDA, SQIVND (reference sequence). Trimming removed 8 bases from V and 3 bases from J; junction bases left unmatched: 9. Regarding the study as a whole: Technical replicates showed roughly 1.2 changed clones; approximately two weeks 15 to 20; four weeks 19.

Some clones are missing from TCRdb's copy, which holds only in-frame ones; the method was immunoSEQ multiplex PCR. This sample has about 90,000 clones; roughly 86% occur once, and the top ten carry 5.5% to 6.5%. The sample consisted of blood. The sequence was obtained from a person between 18 and 75 years old in good health. V usage is TRBV19 and J usage is TRBJ1-2; TRBD1 matches at 7 bases. In DNA form, the CDR3 reads TGTGCCAGTTTACAGGGGCCGCGTTACTATGGCTACACCTTC. Translation gives CASLQGPRYYGYTF.